This TCR beta chain was recorded in a study of T-cell reconstitution after alpha-beta-depleted transplantation in children. Study-wide points: After transplant, high TCRbeta diversity at day 60 in some patients arose from surviving recipient T cells and thymic progenitors. Several hundred expanded graft clones reportedly were the source of alpha-beta T cells about two months after transplant.

The table lists this clonotype with many counts. Its target is unknown. Preparation of the TCRbeta library was carried out with unique molecular identifiers. TCRdb reanalysed the PCR reads using MiXCR and keeps one entry per CDR3 protein. The table shows about 200,000 distinct CDR3 sequences, with about 7% occurring only once. The clonotype comes from a boy aged 2 to 9 with acute lymphoblastic leukemia, due to receive a stem cell transplant. Sequencing used PBMCs, obtained before TCRalphabeta/CD19-depleted stem cell transplant.

The DNA of the CDR3 is TGTGCCAGCAGCTTAGGGAGGCAGGATCAGCCCCAGCATTTT. This sequence encodes CASSLGRQDQPQHF. The gene calls are TRBV7-2 and TRBJ1-5, with D hard to call. CDR1 is SGHTA and CDR2 is FQGNSA in the germline V gene. This CDR3 has 14 amino acids. V was cut by 1 base and J by 5 bases, with 9 bases left in between.